Listed below are T cell receptor beta chains from one sample, sequenced in a study of OX40 agonist ivuxolimab in advanced cancers. The table came from immunoSEQ multiplex PCR; TCRdb's copy has only in-frame clones and leaves some out. The sample shows some 50,000 clones, about 91% of them seen only once. The sequences come from CD4+ or CD8+ T cells sorted from blood, collected in a trial of the OX40 agonist ivuxolimab. The receptors stem from an adult with an advanced solid tumor such as melanoma, head and neck, liver or kidney cancer. The CDR3 runs from the conserved cysteine through the conserved F or W. The D gene is left open where the match is weak. Clone size is given for some rows only: seen once, a few or many times, or a class if the clone is expanded.

size	D	V	J	DNA	CDR3
NA	NA	TRBV4-1	TRBJ2-3	TGCGCCAGCAGCGCCAGCGACGCAGGCCTCAAGACAGATACGCAGTATTTT	CASSASDAGLKTDTQYF
NA	NA	TRBV27	TRBJ2-3	TGTGCCAGCAGTTTATCTACAGGGCCCCCCACAGATACGCAGTATTTT	CASSLSTGPPTDTQYF
once	NA	TRBV7-6	TRBJ2-3	TGTGCCAGCAGCCCAACGACAGGCATCGTCACAGATACGCAGTATTTT	CASSPTTGIVTDTQYF
NA	NA	TRBV27	TRBJ2-1	TGTGCCAGCAGTCCCCGGGGTGTTGAGCAGTTCTTC	CASSPRGVEQFF
NA	TRBD1	TRBV19	TRBJ2-1	TGTGCCAGTAGTATCCGACAGGGTTTTGACAATGAGCAGTTCTTC	CASSIRQGFDNEQFF
NA	TRBD1	TRBV6-5	TRBJ1-2	TGTGCCAGCAGTTTTACTGACAGGGATGGCTACACCTTC	CASSFTDRDGYTF
NA	NA	TRBV5-4	TRBJ2-7	TGTGCCAGCAGGACGGCAGGGAGCTACGAGCAGTACTTC	CASRTAGSYEQYF
NA	NA	TRBV27	TRBJ1-5	TGTGCCAGCAGTTTATCTGGCGAGGGCAATCAGCCCCAGCATTTT	CASSLSGEGNQPQHF
NA	TRBD1	TRBV28	TRBJ1-2	TGTGCCAGCAGTTCCCGGATGACAGGGGGTCTCTATGGCTACACCTTC	CASSSRMTGGLYGYTF
NA	NA	TRBV7-9	TRBJ1-2	TGTGCCAGCAGCTTAGGTCCCGGACAATCTGGCTACACCTTC	CASSLGPGQSGYTF
NA	NA	TRBV7-9	TRBJ2-3	TGTGCCAGCAGCTCCCCGGGGACAGATACGCAGTATTTT	CASSSPGTDTQYF
few	NA	TRBV7-9	TRBJ2-7	TGTGCCAGCAGCTTAGCCCCGGGGAGCTCCTACGAGCAGTACTTC	CASSLAPGSSYEQYF
few	NA	TRBV28	TRBJ2-1	TGTGCCAGCAGTTCATTCGACGGGCCCTACAATGAGCAGTTCTTC	CASSSFDGPYNEQFF
NA	NA	TRBV9	TRBJ1-1	TGTGCCAGCAGCGTAGGCAGGGTGAGGACTGAAGCTTTCTTT	CASSVGRVRTEAFF
NA	TRBD2	TRBV4-3	TRBJ2-1	TGCGCCAGCAGCACCTCTAGCGGGACGCATTACAATGAGCAGTTCTTC	CASSTSSGTHYNEQFF
NA	TRBD2	TRBV4-1	TRBJ2-1	TGCGCCAGCAGCCAAGAGGGGGGGTGGAGCGATGAGCAGTTCTTC	CASSQEGGWSDEQFF